This record concerns one T cell receptor (beta chain) sequence. Antigen unknown. The CDR3 regions of TCR beta were amplified from RNA transcripts. RT-PCR in the first round (using the HTBI primer set) targeted the TCR CDR3. TCRdb reanalysed the multiplex PCR reads using MiXCR and keeps one entry per CDR3 protein. The table includes around 600,000 distinct CDR3 sequences, about 15% detected once. This entry comes from a study of T cells in Graves' hyperthyroidism and ophthalmopathy. The study, taken as a whole, reports: Ophthalmopathy could be told apart from stable hyperthyroidism with a 13 V-J model. Clonotypes that were expanded in thyroid above 0.001 mostly appeared in blood too.

The CDR3 spans 18 residues. Germline loops: CDR1 SGHTS, CDR2 YDEGEE. Unmatched junction bases numbered 9, after V lost 4 bases and J lost 3 bases. Clinical symptoms, serum thyroxine and TRAb, thyroid ultrasound and orbital computed tomography together formed the diagnostic basis. PBMCs were collected from an approximately 10 ml volume of fresh peripheral blood. This clonotype was sampled from a woman in her forties or fifties with Graves' ophthalmopathy. The chain carries TRBV5-8 and TRBJ2-6, with 11 bases that match TRBD1. Input material: blood. CDR3 DNA sequence: TGTGCCAGCAGCGCCGGGACAGGGGGGACCTATGGGGCCAACGTCCTGACTTTC. This encodes CASSAGTGGTYGANVLTF.